This record looks at one T cell receptor (beta chain) sequence and its context. V lost 4 bases, J lost 3 bases, and 3 bases stayed unmatched. This CDR3 is 13 amino acids long. Germline CDR1 MDHEN, CDR2 SYDVKM. Assay: immunoSEQ multiplex PCR; the TCRdb copy retains only in-frame clones and omits some. The sample gives fewer than 700,000 clones, around 87% of which show up once; about 0.01% is in the top ten. This sample is part of a study of shared T cell receptors in the human thymus. The sample also formed part of further work on human thymus T cells.

The sequenced sample consisted of thymocytes. The clonotype originates from a boy in the first two years of life with a congenital heart defect. J is TRBJ2-7 and V is TRBV28; 7 bases are a match to TRBD1. In nucleotides, the CDR3 is TGTGCCAGCAGTTCAGACAGGGTCTACGAGCAGTACTTC. Encoded protein: CASSSDRVYEQYF.